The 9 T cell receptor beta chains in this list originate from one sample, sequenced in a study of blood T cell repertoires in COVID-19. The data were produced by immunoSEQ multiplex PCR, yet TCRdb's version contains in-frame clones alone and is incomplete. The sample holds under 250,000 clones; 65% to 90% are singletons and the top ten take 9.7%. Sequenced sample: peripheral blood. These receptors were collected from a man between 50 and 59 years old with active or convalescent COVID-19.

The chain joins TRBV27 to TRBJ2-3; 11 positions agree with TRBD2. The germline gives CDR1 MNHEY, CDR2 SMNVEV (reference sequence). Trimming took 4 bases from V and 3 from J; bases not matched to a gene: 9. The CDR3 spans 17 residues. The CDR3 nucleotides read TGTGCCAGCAGTTCGATACTAGCGGGAGTCGGTACAGATACGCAGTATTTT. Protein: CASSSILAGVGTDTQYF.

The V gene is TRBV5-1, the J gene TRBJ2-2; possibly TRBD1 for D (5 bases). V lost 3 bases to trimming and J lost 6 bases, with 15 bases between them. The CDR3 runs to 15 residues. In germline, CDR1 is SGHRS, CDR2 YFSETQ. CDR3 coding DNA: TGCGCCAGCAGCTCGGCAGGGTGGAGCGCCGGGGAGCTGTTTTTT. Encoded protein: CASSSAGWSAGELFF.

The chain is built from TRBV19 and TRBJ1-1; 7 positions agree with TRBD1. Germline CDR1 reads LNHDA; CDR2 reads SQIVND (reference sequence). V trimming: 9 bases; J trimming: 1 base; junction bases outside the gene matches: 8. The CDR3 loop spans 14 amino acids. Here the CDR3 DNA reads TGTGCCAGACGGGACAGCGCGGGGAACACTGAAGCTTTCTTT. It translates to CARRDSAGNTEAFF.

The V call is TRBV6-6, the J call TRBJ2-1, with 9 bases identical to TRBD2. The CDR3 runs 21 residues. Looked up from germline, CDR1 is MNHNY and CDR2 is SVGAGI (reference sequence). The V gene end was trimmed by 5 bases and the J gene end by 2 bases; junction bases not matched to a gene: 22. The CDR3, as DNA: TGTGCCAGCAGTCCCACCCCAGCGGGGGGCAGGGACCCTGGCCCCTACAATGAGCAGTTCTTC. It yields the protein CASSPTPAGGRDPGPYNEQFF.

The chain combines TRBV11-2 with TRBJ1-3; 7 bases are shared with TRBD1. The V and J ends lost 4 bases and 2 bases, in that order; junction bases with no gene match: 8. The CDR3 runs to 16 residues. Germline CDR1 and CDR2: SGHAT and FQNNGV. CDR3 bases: TGTGCCAGCAGCTCACTAAACAGGGGCGCTGGAAACACCATATATTTT. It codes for CASSSLNRGAGNTIYF. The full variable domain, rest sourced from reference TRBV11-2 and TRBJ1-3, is EAGVAQSPRYKIIEKRQSVAFWCNPISGHATLYWYQQILGQGPKLLIQFQNNGVVDDSQLPKDRFSAERLKGVDSTLKIQPAKLEDSAVYLCASSSLNRGAGNTIYFGEGSWLTVV.

In DNA form, the CDR3 reads TGTGCCAGCAGCGCGAGACAGTACTATGGCTACACCTTC. It yields the protein CASSARQYYGYTF. The V and J genes are TRBV9 and TRBJ1-2, with D perhaps matching TRBD1 (5 bases). The CDR3 consists of 13 residues. Trimming stripped 3 bases from V and 3 bases from J, with 9 bases between. The germline CDR1 and CDR2 sequences are SGDLS and YYNGEE.

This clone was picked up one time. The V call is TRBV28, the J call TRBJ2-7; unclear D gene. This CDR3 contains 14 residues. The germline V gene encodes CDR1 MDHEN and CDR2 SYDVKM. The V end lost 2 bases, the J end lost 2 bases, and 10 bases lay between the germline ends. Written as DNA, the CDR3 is TGTGCCAGCAGTTTACAAGGCAGGACCTACGAGCAGTACTTC. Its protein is CASSLQGRTYEQYF.

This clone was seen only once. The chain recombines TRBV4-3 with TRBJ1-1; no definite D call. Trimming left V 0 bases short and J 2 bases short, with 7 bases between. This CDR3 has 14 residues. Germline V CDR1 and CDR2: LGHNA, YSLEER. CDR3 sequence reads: CASSQDWANTEAFF. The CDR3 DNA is TGCGCCAGCAGCCAAGATTGGGCCAACACTGAAGCTTTCTTT.

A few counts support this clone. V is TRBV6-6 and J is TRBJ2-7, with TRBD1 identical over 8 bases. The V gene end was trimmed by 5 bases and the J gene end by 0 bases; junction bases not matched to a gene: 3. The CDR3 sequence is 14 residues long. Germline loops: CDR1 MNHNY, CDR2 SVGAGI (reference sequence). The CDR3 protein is CASSTTGGSYEQYV. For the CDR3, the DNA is TGTGCCAGCAGTACTACAGGGGGCTCCTACGAGCAGTACGTC.